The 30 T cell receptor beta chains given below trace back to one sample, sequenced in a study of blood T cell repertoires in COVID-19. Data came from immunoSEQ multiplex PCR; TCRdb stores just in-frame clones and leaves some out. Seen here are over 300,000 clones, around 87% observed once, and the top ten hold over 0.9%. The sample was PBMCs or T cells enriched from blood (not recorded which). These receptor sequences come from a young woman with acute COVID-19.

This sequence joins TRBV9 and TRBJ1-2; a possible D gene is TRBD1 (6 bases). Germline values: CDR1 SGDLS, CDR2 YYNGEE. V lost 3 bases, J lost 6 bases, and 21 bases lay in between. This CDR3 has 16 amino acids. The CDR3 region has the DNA TGTGCCAGCAGCGCTGGGCCGGGACACCCACCGGATGGCTACACCTTC. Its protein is CASSAGPGHPPDGYTF.

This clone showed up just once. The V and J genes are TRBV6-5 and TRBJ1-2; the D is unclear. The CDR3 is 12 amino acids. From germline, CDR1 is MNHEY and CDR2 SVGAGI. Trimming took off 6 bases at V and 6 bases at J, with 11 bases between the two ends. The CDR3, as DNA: TGTGCCAGCAGAGGAGGGTGGGATGGCTACACCTTC. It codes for CASRGGWDGYTF.

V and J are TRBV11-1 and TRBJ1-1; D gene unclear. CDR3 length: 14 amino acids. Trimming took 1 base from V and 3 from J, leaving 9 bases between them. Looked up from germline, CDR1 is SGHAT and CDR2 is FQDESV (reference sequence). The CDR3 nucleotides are TGTGCCAGCAGCTTAGTCAGTATTGACACTGAAGCTTTCTTT. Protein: CASSLVSIDTEAFF.

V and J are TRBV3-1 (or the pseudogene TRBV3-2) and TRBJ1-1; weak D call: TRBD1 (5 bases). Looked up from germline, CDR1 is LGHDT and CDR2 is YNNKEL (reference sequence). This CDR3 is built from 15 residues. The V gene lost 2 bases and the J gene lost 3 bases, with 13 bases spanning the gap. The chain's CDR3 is CASSQFGRAYTEAFF. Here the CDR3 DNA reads TGTGCCAGCAGCCAATTTGGCAGGGCCTACACTGAAGCTTTCTTT.

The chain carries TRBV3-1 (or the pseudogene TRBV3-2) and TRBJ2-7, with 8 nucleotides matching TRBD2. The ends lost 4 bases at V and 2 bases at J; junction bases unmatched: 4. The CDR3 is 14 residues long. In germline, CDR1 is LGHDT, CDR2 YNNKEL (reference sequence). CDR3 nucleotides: TGTGCCAGCAGCCTTACTAGCGGACCCTACGAGCAGTACTTC. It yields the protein CASSLTSGPYEQYF.

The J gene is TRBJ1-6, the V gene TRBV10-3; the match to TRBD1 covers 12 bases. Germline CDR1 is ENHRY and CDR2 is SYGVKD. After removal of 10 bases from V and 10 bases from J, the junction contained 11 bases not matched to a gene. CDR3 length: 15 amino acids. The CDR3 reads CATGAGQGAISPLHF. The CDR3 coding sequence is TGTGCCACAGGAGCGGGACAGGGGGCCATATCACCCCTCCACTTT.

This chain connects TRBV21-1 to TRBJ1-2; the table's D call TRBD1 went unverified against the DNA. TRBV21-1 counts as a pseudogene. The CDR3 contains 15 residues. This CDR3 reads CASSKSQTGPYGYTF. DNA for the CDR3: TGTGCCAGCAGCAAAAGCCAGACAGGCCCCTATGGCTACACCTTC.

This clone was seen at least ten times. The CDR3, as DNA: TGTGCCAGCAGTGAGTCTAACACCGGGGAGCTGTTTTTT. Its translation: CASSESNTGELFF. The V call is TRBV6-4, the J call TRBJ2-2; D gene unclear. CDR3 length equals 13 residues. V shed 3 bases and J shed 2 bases, with 4 bases lying between them. CDR1 is MRHNA and CDR2 is SNTAGT in the germline V gene.

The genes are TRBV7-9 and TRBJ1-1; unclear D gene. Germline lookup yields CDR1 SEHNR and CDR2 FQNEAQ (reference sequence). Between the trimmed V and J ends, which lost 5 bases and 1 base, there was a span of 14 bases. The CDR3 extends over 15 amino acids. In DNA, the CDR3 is TGTGCCAGCAGCGCCATAGGACGGGGGAACACTGAAGCTTTCTTT. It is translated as CASSAIGRGNTEAFF. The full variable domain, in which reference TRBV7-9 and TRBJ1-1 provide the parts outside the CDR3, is DTGVSQNPRHKITKRGQNVTFRCDPISEHNRLYWYRQTLGQGPEFLTYFQNEAQLEKSRLLSDRFSAERPKGSFSTLEIQRTEQGDSAMYLCASSAIGRGNTEAFFGQGTRLTVV.

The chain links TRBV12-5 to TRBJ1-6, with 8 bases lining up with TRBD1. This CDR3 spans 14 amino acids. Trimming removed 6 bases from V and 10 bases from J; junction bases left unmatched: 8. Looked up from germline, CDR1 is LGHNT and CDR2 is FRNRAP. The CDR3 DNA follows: TGTGCTAGTGGCCAGGACAGGGCGGGATCACCCCTCCACTTT. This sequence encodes CASGQDRAGSPLHF.

The CDR3 reads CASSIKQGAGVNTEAFF. In DNA, the CDR3 is TGTGCCAGTAGTATTAAACAGGGGGCCGGGGTAAACACTGAAGCTTTCTTT. The V gene is TRBV19, the J gene TRBJ1-1; the match to TRBD1 covers 9 bases. CDR3 length: 17 residues. The junction had 10 bases not matched to a gene; V was cut back by 3 bases and J by 2 bases. CDR1 is LNHDA, CDR2 SQIVND, per germline (reference sequence). Filled out from reference TRBV19 and TRBJ1-1, the complete variable domain reads DGGITQSPKYLFRKEGQNVTLSCEQNLNHDAMYWYRQDPGQGLRLIYYSQIVNDFQKGDIAEGYSVSREKKESFPLTVTSAQKNPTAFYLCASSIKQGAGVNTEAFFGQGTRLTVV.

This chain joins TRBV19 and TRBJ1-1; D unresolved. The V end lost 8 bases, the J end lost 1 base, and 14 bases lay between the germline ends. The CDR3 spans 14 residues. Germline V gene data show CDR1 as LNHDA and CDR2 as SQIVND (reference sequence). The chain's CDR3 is CASASRKTNTEAFF. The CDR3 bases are TGTGCCAGTGCGAGCAGGAAAACGAACACTGAAGCTTTCTTT.

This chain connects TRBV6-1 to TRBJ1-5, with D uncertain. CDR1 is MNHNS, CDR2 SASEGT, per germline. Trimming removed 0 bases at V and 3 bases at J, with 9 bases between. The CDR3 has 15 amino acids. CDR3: CASSEASGPNQPQHF. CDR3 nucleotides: TGTGCCAGCAGTGAAGCGAGCGGACCCAATCAGCCCCAGCATTTT.

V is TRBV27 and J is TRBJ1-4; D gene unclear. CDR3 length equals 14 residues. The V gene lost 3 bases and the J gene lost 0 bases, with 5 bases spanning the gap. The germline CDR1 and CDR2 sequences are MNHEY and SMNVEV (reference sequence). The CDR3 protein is CASSFYATNEKLFF. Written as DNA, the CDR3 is TGTGCCAGCAGTTTTTATGCAACTAATGAAAAACTGTTTTTT. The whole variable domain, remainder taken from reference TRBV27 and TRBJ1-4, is EAQVTQNPRYLITVTGKKLTVTCSQNMNHEYMSWYRQDPGLGLRQIYYSMNVEVTDKGDVPEGYKVSRKEKRNFPLILESPSPNQTSLYFCASSFYATNEKLFFGSGTQLSVL.

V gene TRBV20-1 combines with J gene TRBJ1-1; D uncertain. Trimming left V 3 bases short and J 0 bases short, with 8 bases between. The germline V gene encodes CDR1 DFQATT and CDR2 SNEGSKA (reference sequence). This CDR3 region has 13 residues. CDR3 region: CSASGQVNTEAFF. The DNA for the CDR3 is TGCAGTGCTAGTGGGCAGGTGAACACTGAAGCTTTCTTT.

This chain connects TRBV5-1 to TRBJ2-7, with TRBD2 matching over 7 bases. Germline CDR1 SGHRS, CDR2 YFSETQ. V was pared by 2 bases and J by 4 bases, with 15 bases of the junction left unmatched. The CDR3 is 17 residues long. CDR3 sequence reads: CASSLIAPAGMVYEQYF. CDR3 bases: TGCGCCAGCAGCTTAATTGCACCAGCGGGGATGGTTTACGAGCAGTACTTC.

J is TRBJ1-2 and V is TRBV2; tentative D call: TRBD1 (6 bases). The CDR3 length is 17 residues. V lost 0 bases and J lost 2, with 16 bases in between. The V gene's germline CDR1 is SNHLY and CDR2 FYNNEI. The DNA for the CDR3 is TGTGCCAGCAGTGAAGCGCTTCTGAGGGGGAAGAACTATGGCTACACCTTC. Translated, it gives CASSEALLRGKNYGYTF.

The CDR3: CASSPTFTVHEQFF. The CDR3 DNA reads TGTGCCAGCAGTCCCACCTTTACGGTGCATGAGCAGTTCTTC. The chain recombines TRBV6-6 with TRBJ2-1; D gene uncertain. The CDR3 is made up of 14 amino acids. Trimming removed 5 bases at V and 8 bases at J, with 16 bases between. Germline CDR1 and CDR2: MNHNY and SVGAGI (reference sequence).

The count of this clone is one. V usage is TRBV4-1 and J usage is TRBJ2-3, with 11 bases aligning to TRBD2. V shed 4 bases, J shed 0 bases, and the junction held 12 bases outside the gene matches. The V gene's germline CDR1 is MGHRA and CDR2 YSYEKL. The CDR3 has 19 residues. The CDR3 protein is CASSPPGTSGYSSTDTQYF. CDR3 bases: TGCGCCAGCAGCCCCCCCGGGACTAGCGGTTACTCTAGCACAGATACGCAGTATTTT.

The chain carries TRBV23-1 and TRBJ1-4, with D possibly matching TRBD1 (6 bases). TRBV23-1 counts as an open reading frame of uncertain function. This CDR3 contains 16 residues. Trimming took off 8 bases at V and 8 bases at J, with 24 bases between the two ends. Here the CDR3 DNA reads TGCGCCAGCGCAGGCCCCCGGGACATGGGAGGGGAAAAACTGTTTTTT. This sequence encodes CASAGPRDMGGEKLFF.

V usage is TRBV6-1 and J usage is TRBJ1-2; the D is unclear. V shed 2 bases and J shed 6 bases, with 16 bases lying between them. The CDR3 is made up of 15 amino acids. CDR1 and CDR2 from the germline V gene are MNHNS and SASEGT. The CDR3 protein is CASSEILSAGHGYTF. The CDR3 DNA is TGTGCCAGCAGTGAAATTCTGTCGGCAGGCCATGGCTACACCTTC.

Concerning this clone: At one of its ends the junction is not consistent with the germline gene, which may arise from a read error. DNA of the CDR3: TGTGCCAGCAGCGAAGACAACAGGGACAGTCACTACGAGCAGTACTTC. Translation gives CASSEDNRDSHYEQYF. The rearrangement joins TRBV2 to TRBJ2-7, with 7 bases aligning to TRBD1. CDR3 length: 16 residues. Germline V gene lookup returns CDR1 SNHLY and CDR2 FYNNEI. The full variable domain, in which reference TRBV2 and TRBJ2-7 provide the parts outside the CDR3, is EPEVTQTPSHQVTQMGQEVILRCVPISNHLYFYWYRQILGQKVEFLVSFYNNEISEKSEIFDDQFSVERPDGSNFTLKIRSTKLEDSAMYFCASSEDNRDSHYEQYFGPGTRLTVT.

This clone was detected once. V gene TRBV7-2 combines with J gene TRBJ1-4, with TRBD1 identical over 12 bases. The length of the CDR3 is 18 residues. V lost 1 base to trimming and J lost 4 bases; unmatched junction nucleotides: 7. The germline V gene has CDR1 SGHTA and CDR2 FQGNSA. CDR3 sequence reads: CASSLGDRGPGYNEKLFF. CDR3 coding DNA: TGTGCCAGCAGCTTAGGGGACAGGGGGCCGGGATATAATGAAAAACTGTTTTTT.

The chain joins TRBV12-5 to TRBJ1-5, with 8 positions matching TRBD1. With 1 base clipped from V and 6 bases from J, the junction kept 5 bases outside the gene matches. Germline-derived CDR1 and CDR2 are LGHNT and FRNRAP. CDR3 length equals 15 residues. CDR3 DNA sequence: TGTGCTAGTGGTTTGGCAGGGGGCCGGAGTCAGCCCCAGCATTTT. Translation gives CASGLAGGRSQPQHF.

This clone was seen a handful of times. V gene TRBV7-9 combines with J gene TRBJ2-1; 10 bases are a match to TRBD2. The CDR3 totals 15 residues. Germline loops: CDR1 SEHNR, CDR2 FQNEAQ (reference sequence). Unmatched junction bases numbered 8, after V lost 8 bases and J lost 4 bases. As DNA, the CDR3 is TGTGCCAGCTGCCGTAGCGGGGGGCAATACAATGAGCAGTTCTTC. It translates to CASCRSGGQYNEQFF.

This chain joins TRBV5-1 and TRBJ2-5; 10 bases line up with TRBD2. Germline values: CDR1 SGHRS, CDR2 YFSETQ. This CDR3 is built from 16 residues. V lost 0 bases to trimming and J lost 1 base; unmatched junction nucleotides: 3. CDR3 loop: CASSLALAGGQETQYF. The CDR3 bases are TGCGCCAGCAGCTTGGCGTTAGCGGGGGGCCAAGAGACCCAGTACTTC.

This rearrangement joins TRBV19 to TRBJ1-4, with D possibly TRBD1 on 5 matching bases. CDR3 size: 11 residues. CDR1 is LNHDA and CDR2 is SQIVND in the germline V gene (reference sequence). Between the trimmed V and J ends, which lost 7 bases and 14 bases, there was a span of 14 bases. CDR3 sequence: CASTAGPGLFF. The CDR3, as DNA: TGTGCCAGTACGGCGGGACCCGGGCTGTTTTTT.

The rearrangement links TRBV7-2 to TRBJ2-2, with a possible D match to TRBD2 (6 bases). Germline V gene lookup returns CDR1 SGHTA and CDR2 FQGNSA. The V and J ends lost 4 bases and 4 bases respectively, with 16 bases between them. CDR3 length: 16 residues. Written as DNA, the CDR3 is TGTGCCAGCAGCTCCAGACTGGGACTCGTCACCGGGGAGCTGTTTTTT. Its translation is CASSSRLGLVTGELFF.

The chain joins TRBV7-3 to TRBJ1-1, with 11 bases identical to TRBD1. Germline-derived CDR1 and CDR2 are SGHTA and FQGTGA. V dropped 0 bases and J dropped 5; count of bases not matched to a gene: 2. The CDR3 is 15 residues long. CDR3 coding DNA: TGTGCCAGCAGCTTAACCCGGGACAGGGGGACTGAAGCTTTCTTT. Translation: CASSLTRDRGTEAFF.

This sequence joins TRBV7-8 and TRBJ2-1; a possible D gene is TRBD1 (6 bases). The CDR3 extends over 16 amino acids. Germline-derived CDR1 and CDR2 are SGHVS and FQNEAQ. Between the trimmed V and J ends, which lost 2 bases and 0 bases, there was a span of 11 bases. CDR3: CASSLRTAYSYNEQFF. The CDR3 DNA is TGTGCCAGCAGCTTAAGGACAGCGTACTCCTACAATGAGCAGTTCTTC.